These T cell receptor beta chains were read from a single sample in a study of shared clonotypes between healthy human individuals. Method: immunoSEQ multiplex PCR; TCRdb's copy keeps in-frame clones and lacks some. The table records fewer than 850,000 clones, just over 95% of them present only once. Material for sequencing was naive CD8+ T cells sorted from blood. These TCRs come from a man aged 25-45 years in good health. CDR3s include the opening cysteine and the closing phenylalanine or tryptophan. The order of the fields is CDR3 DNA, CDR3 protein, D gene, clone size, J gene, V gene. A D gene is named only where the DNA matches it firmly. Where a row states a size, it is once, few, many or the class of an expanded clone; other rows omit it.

CDR3nt: TGTGCCAGCAGGCGGGACAGGAGCTCCTACGAGCAGTACTTC
CDR3aa: CASRRDRSSYEQYF
d_gene: TRBD1
abundance: .
j_gene: TRBJ2-7
v_gene: TRBV6-5

CDR3nt: TGTGCCAGCTCACCATCGGCAGGCGCTCCATCCTACGAGCAGTACTTC
CDR3aa: CASSPSAGAPSYEQYF
d_gene: .
abundance: .
j_gene: TRBJ2-7
v_gene: TRBV18

CDR3nt: TGCGCCAGCAGCTTTGGGGGCACCGGGGAGCTGTTTTTT
CDR3aa: CASSFGGTGELFF
d_gene: .
abundance: once
j_gene: TRBJ2-2
v_gene: TRBV5-1

CDR3nt: TGCAGCGTTACGGCTAGCGGCCGCTCCTACAATGAGCAGTTCTTC
CDR3aa: CSVTASGRSYNEQFF
d_gene: TRBD2
abundance: .
j_gene: TRBJ2-1
v_gene: TRBV29-1

CDR3nt: TGTGCCAGCAGTTTAATAGAGAGCAATCAGCCCCAGCATTTT
CDR3aa: CASSLIESNQPQHF
d_gene: .
abundance: .
j_gene: TRBJ1-5
v_gene: TRBV28

CDR3nt: TGTGCCAGCAGCACAGACAGGGGTGGCTACACCTTC
CDR3aa: CASSTDRGGYTF
d_gene: TRBD1
abundance: .
j_gene: TRBJ1-2
v_gene: TRBV7-9

CDR3nt: TGTGCCAGCAGCCCCTCCCCGAGCTCCTACAATGAGCAGTTCTTC
CDR3aa: CASSPSPSSYNEQFF
d_gene: .
abundance: .
j_gene: TRBJ2-1
v_gene: TRBV5-4

CDR3nt: TGTGCCAGCAGTTTTCACGGACAGGGGTTCTACAATGAGCAGTTCTTC
CDR3aa: CASSFHGQGFYNEQFF
d_gene: TRBD1
abundance: .
j_gene: TRBJ2-1
v_gene: TRBV27

CDR3nt: TGTGCCAGCAGCCACGGGGCGGGTCGCTTCGTTGGGCCCGGGGAGCTGTTTTTT
CDR3aa: CASSHGAGRFVGPGELFF
d_gene: .
abundance: .
j_gene: TRBJ2-2
v_gene: TRBV4-2

CDR3nt: TGTGCCAGCAGCTTAAACCGGGACAGGATAAATGAGCAGTTCTTC
CDR3aa: CASSLNRDRINEQFF
d_gene: TRBD1
abundance: .
j_gene: TRBJ2-1
v_gene: TRBV5-8

CDR3nt: TGTGCCAGCAGTTTACAGGGGTTGGGGTACTACGAGCAGTACTTC
CDR3aa: CASSLQGLGYYEQYF
d_gene: .
abundance: .
j_gene: TRBJ2-7
v_gene: TRBV27

CDR3nt: TGTGCCAGCAGCTTTACAGGTCCGCGCCGTTACGAGCAGTACTTC
CDR3aa: CASSFTGPRRYEQYF
d_gene: .
abundance: .
j_gene: TRBJ2-7
v_gene: TRBV7-9

CDR3nt: TGCAGCGTTGGAGTCAGCGGGGCCCGAGAAGAGACCCAGTACTTC
CDR3aa: CSVGVSGAREETQYF
d_gene: TRBD2
abundance: .
j_gene: TRBJ2-5
v_gene: TRBV29-1

CDR3nt: TGTGCCAGCAGTGGGGACAGCATACCGCAGTATTTT
CDR3aa: CASSGDSIPQYF
d_gene: TRBD1
abundance: .
j_gene: TRBJ2-3
v_gene: TRBV6-6

CDR3nt: TGTGCCAGCAGCCCGCGGGAGTCCCCGCCGTCCGAGCAGTACTTC
CDR3aa: CASSPRESPPSEQYF
d_gene: TRBD2
abundance: .
j_gene: TRBJ2-7
v_gene: TRBV5-6

CDR3nt: TGCAGCGTTCCGGGACAGGGGGCTTACGAGCAGTACTTC
CDR3aa: CSVPGQGAYEQYF
d_gene: TRBD1
abundance: .
j_gene: TRBJ2-7
v_gene: TRBV29-1

CDR3nt: TGTGCCAGCAGCTTAGAGGGCGGGCAGGGGATCAATCAGCCCCAGCATTTT
CDR3aa: CASSLEGGQGINQPQHF
d_gene: .
abundance: .
j_gene: TRBJ1-5
v_gene: TRBV11-2

CDR3nt: TGTGCCAGCAGCTTGGAGACAGGGCTCCCTTACGAGCAGTACTTC
CDR3aa: CASSLETGLPYEQYF
d_gene: TRBD1
abundance: .
j_gene: TRBJ2-7
v_gene: TRBV5-6

CDR3nt: TGTGCCAGCAGCCTTTGGGGCCAGGGTTACGAGCAGTACTTC
CDR3aa: CASSLWGQGYEQYF
d_gene: .
abundance: once
j_gene: TRBJ2-7
v_gene: TRBV13

CDR3nt: TGTGCCAGCAGTAAAACAGTCCGGACAGGCGCCAACTACGAGCAGTACTTC
CDR3aa: CASSKTVRTGANYEQYF
d_gene: TRBD1
abundance: .
j_gene: TRBJ2-7
v_gene: TRBV28

CDR3nt: TGTGCCAGCAGCCCACATGGGCTTGCCGATAACTATGGCTACACCTTC
CDR3aa: CASSPHGLADNYGYTF
d_gene: .
abundance: .
j_gene: TRBJ1-2
v_gene: TRBV7-6

CDR3nt: TGTGCCAGCAGTGATAAGTTTATTGGGCTACTCAATGAGCAGTTCTTC
CDR3aa: CASSDKFIGLLNEQFF
d_gene: .
abundance: .
j_gene: TRBJ2-1
v_gene: TRBV6-1

CDR3nt: TGCGCCAGCAGCTTGTCTCTTATTGGCACTGAAGCTTTCTTT
CDR3aa: CASSLSLIGTEAFF
d_gene: .
abundance: .
j_gene: TRBJ1-1
v_gene: TRBV5-1

CDR3nt: TGTGCCAGCAGTTCGGGGGACCAGCCCACAGATACGCAGTATTTT
CDR3aa: CASSSGDQPTDTQYF
d_gene: .
abundance: .
j_gene: TRBJ2-3
v_gene: TRBV6-5

CDR3nt: TGTGCCATCAGTGCCTCAGGGGGGATTGGCGAGCAGTACTTC
CDR3aa: CAISASGGIGEQYF
d_gene: .
abundance: .
j_gene: TRBJ2-7
v_gene: TRBV10-3

CDR3nt: TGTGCCAGCAACGACCGCGGGGATGGCTACACCTTC
CDR3aa: CASNDRGDGYTF
d_gene: .
abundance: .
j_gene: TRBJ1-2
v_gene: TRBV9

CDR3nt: TGTGCCAGCAGCTTGATAGGATTGGAGGAAAAACTGTTTTTT
CDR3aa: CASSLIGLEEKLFF
d_gene: .
abundance: .
j_gene: TRBJ1-4
v_gene: TRBV5-5

CDR3nt: TGTGCCAGCAGCACTAAACAGGGGGCGGAGGTGACCCAGTACTTC
CDR3aa: CASSTKQGAEVTQYF
d_gene: TRBD1
abundance: .
j_gene: TRBJ2-5
v_gene: TRBV7-9

CDR3nt: TGTGCCAGCAGGGGTAGCAGCTACGAGCAGTACTTC
CDR3aa: CASRGSSYEQYF
d_gene: .
abundance: once
j_gene: TRBJ2-7
v_gene: TRBV6-5

CDR3nt: TGTGCCAGCAGTTTGACGGGTATGAACACTGAAGCTTTCTTT
CDR3aa: CASSLTGMNTEAFF
d_gene: .
abundance: .
j_gene: TRBJ1-1
v_gene: TRBV27

CDR3nt: TGTGCCAGCAGCCCGATAAGCGGGAGCTCCTACGAGCAGTACTTC
CDR3aa: CASSPISGSSYEQYF
d_gene: TRBD2
abundance: .
j_gene: TRBJ2-7
v_gene: TRBV6-1

CDR3nt: TGTGCCAGCAGTTTCGGCCAGGGGATCGGGGAGCTGTTTTTT
CDR3aa: CASSFGQGIGELFF
d_gene: .
abundance: .
j_gene: TRBJ2-2
v_gene: TRBV27

CDR3nt: TGTGCCAGCAGCGCCCTGATCACAGATACGCAGTATTTT
CDR3aa: CASSALITDTQYF
d_gene: .
abundance: .
j_gene: TRBJ2-3
v_gene: TRBV11-3

CDR3nt: TGTGCCAGCAGCAACCCACTAGCGGGAGTCATGGAGACCCAGTACTTC
CDR3aa: CASSNPLAGVMETQYF
d_gene: TRBD2
abundance: once
j_gene: TRBJ2-5
v_gene: TRBV6-6

CDR3nt: TGCAGCGCACCGGGACTAGCGCCCGGGGAGCTGTTTTTT
CDR3aa: CSAPGLAPGELFF
d_gene: TRBD2
abundance: .
j_gene: TRBJ2-2
v_gene: TRBV29-1

CDR3nt: TGCGCCAGCAGCCAAGAAAGAGGGAATTACGAGCAGTACTTC
CDR3aa: CASSQERGNYEQYF
d_gene: .
abundance: .
j_gene: TRBJ2-7
v_gene: TRBV4-1

CDR3nt: TGTGCCAGCAGCCAAGATAAAGGACTAGCAGTCATTCCCTACAATGAGCAGTTCTTC
CDR3aa: CASSQDKGLAVIPYNEQFF
d_gene: TRBD2
abundance: .
j_gene: TRBJ2-1
v_gene: TRBV14

CDR3nt: TGTGCCAGCAGTTACTCCGACGGCTACGAGCAGTACTTC
CDR3aa: CASSYSDGYEQYF
d_gene: .
abundance: .
j_gene: TRBJ2-7
v_gene: TRBV6-5

CDR3nt: TGCAGCGTTGAAGATCTCCAGGGCTACACCTTC
CDR3aa: CSVEDLQGYTF
d_gene: .
abundance: .
j_gene: TRBJ1-2
v_gene: TRBV29-1

CDR3nt: TGTGCCAGCAGTTTAAGACCTAGGCACATTCAGTACTTC
CDR3aa: CASSLRPRHIQYF
d_gene: .
abundance: .
j_gene: TRBJ2-4
v_gene: TRBV27

CDR3nt: TGTGCCAGTAGTTTCCGGGACGGCTACGAGCAGTACTTC
CDR3aa: CASSFRDGYEQYF
d_gene: .
abundance: .
j_gene: TRBJ2-7
v_gene: TRBV19